These 25 T cell receptor beta chains came from one sample sequenced in a study of early T cells in non-severe SARS-CoV-2 infection. One entry per CDR3 protein, called by TCRdb with MiXCR from the 5' RACE reads. This table has 66,000 or so distinct CDR3 sequences, around 13% appearing once. Sequencing was done on a sample of whole blood. The receptors derive from an adult who was a healthcare worker with PCR-confirmed SARS-CoV-2 infection or an uninfected control (not recorded which).

The V call is TRBV28, the J call TRBJ1-1; D unclear. Germline CDR1 and CDR2: MDHEN and SYDVKM. This CDR3 comprises 13 residues. The V end was cut by 1 base, the J end by 1 base, with 4 bases between. The CDR3 reads CASSLFGNTEAFF. The CDR3 coding sequence is TGTGCCAGCAGTTTATTTGGGAACACTGAAGCTTTCTTT. The whole variable domain, filled in from reference TRBV28 and TRBJ1-1, reads DVKVTQSSRYLVKRTGEKVFLECVQDMDHENMFWYRQDPGLGLRLIYFSYDVKMKEKGDIPEGYSVSREKKERFSLILESASTNQTSMYLCASSLFGNTEAFFGQGTRLTVV.

This clonotype was recorded a few times. CDR3 sequence reads: CASSLSGRATEAFF. CDR3 nucleotide sequence: TGTGCCAGCAGTTTATCCGGCAGGGCCACTGAAGCTTTCTTT. The V call is TRBV27, the J call TRBJ1-1; D might be TRBD1 (5 bases). V lost 0 bases and J 4 bases, leaving 9 bases between the germline ends. The germline V gene encodes CDR1 MNHEY and CDR2 SMNVEV (reference sequence). The CDR3 runs to 14 residues.

The sample holds a few counts of this clonotype. V usage is TRBV28 and J usage is TRBJ2-3; perhaps TRBD2 as D (6 bases). This CDR3 comprises 15 residues. V was cut by 4 bases and J by 0 bases, with 11 bases left in between. The V gene's germline CDR1 is MDHEN and CDR2 SYDVKM. The CDR3: CASSSGSMSTDTQYF. CDR3 nucleotide sequence: TGTGCCAGCAGTTCCGGGAGTATGAGCACAGATACGCAGTATTTT.

This clonotype was detected ten times or more. The chain recombines TRBV20-1 with TRBJ2-3; 12 bases fit TRBD2. The V gene end was trimmed by 6 bases and the J gene end by 1 base; junction bases not matched to a gene: 11. The CDR3 covers 17 residues. Germline V gene lookup returns CDR1 DFQATT and CDR2 SNEGSKA (reference sequence). The CDR3 protein is CSARDSSGRAGTDTQYF. The CDR3 nucleotides read TGCAGTGCCCGTGACTCTAGCGGGAGGGCAGGCACAGATACGCAGTATTTT.

This clonotype was detected many times. The CDR3 sequence: CASSLSGTYLTSGANVLTF. Here the CDR3 DNA reads TGTGCCAGCAGTTTATCAGGGACATACCTTACCTCTGGGGCCAACGTCCTGACTTTC. The chain uses TRBV27 and TRBJ2-6, with a weak D call TRBD1 (6 bases). Per the germline V gene, CDR1 is MNHEY and CDR2 is SMNVEV (reference sequence). The CDR3 covers 19 residues. Trimming took off 0 bases at V and 0 bases at J, with 15 bases between the two ends.

The chain couples TRBV7-3 to TRBJ2-7, with 10 bases matching TRBD1. J gave up 5 bases and V 5 bases, and 9 bases lay outside the gene matches. The CDR3 covers 15 residues. Germline CDR1 is SGHTA and CDR2 is FQGTGA. CDR3 coding DNA: TGTGCCAGCAGCCACCGGGACAGGGGTAGTCACGAGCAGTACTTC. Its translation is CASSHRDRGSHEQYF.

The rearrangement uses TRBV30 and TRBJ2-4, with 10 positions matching TRBD1. Germline V gene sequence: CDR1 GTSNPN, CDR2 SVGIG (reference sequence). The ends lost 5 bases at V and 7 bases at J; junction bases unmatched: 8. The CDR3 runs 14 residues. CDR3 coding DNA: TGTGCCTGGGAGGGCCCGGGACAGGGGAACATTCAGTACTTC. It encodes CAWEGPGQGNIQYF. The full variable domain, in which reference TRBV30 and TRBJ2-4 provide the parts outside the CDR3, is SQTIHQWPATLVQPVGSPLSLECTVEGTSNPNLYWYRQAAGRGLQLLFYSVGIGQISSEVPQNLSASRPQDRQFILSSKKLLLSDSGFYLCAWEGPGQGNIQYFGAGTRLSVL.

This clonotype was found a few times. This chain connects TRBV6-4 to TRBJ1-1; no clear D. With 6 bases removed from V and 1 base from J, the gap between germline ends came to 9 bases. Germline assignment: CDR1 MRHNA and CDR2 SNTAGT. The CDR3 covers 13 residues. CDR3 nucleotide sequence: TGTGCCAGCAGCGCAGATCCGAACACTGAAGCTTTCTTT. Translating gives CASSADPNTEAFF.

The chain is built from TRBV3-1 and TRBJ1-6; a possible D gene is TRBD1 (6 bases). The germline gives CDR1 LGHDT, CDR2 YNNKEL (reference sequence). The CDR3 is 15 residues long. V lost 8 bases and J lost 5, with 16 bases in between. The chain's CDR3 is CASRADRPHNSPLHF. The CDR3 nucleotides are TGTGCCAGCCGGGCAGACAGGCCCCATAATTCACCCCTCCACTTT. The full variable domain, rest sourced from reference TRBV3-1 and TRBJ1-6, is DTAVSQTPKYLVTQMGNDKSIKCEQNLGHDTMYWYKQDSKKFLKIMFSYNNKELIINETVPNRFSPKSPDKAHLNLHINSLELGDSAVYFCASRADRPHNSPLHFGNGTRLTVT.

The J gene is TRBJ2-3, the V gene TRBV13; 7 bases align to TRBD1. The CDR3 extends over 14 amino acids. J lost 4 bases, V lost 1 base, and 2 bases had no gene match. Germline CDR1 and CDR2: PRHDT and FYEKMQ (reference sequence). The CDR3 region is CASSLEQGSDTQYF. The CDR3 nucleotides read TGTGCCAGCAGCTTAGAACAGGGGTCAGATACGCAGTATTTT.

In the case of this clonotype: A read error may be the cause here, since a much bigger clone is one base away. CDR3 in DNA: TGTGCCTGCAGTTCCCAGCGGAGCTCCTACAATGAGCAGTTCTTC. It translates to CACSSQRSSYNEQFF. The chain carries TRBV6-2 or TRBV6-3 and TRBJ2-1; D perhaps matches TRBD2 (5 bases). From germline, CDR1 is MNHEY and CDR2 SVGEGT. The CDR3 has 15 residues.

A few counts support this clonotype. The genes are TRBV29-1 and TRBJ2-5; 9 bases are a match to TRBD2. The CDR3 contains 14 residues. CDR1 is SQVTM, CDR2 ANQGSEA, per germline. V lost 4 bases to trimming and J lost 5 bases; unmatched junction nucleotides: 8. CDR3 coding DNA: TGCAGCGTTGCCTATAGCGGGAGTTTGGAGACCCAGTACTTC. Amino acids: CSVAYSGSLETQYF.

This clonotype was observed a handful of times. The chain has TRBV10-2 and TRBJ2-7; weak D call: TRBD2 (5 bases). Germline lookup yields CDR1 WSHSY and CDR2 SAAADI. The CDR3 runs 13 residues. Deletions cut 2 bases from V and 7 bases from J, with 12 bases between. The CDR3 region has the DNA TGCGCCAGCAGTGAGCTTAGACCGGGGGAGCAGTACTTC. Translated: CASSELRPGEQYF.

The V call is TRBV6-5, the J call TRBJ2-2; D is uncertain. The V gene lost 7 bases and the J gene lost 0 bases, with 12 bases spanning the gap. This CDR3 contains 15 residues. Germline loops: CDR1 MNHEY, CDR2 SVGAGI. CDR3 loop: CASKRKASNTGELFF. The DNA for the CDR3 is TGTGCCAGCAAAAGAAAAGCGTCGAACACCGGGGAGCTGTTTTTT.

This clonotype was seen at least ten times. The chain recombines TRBV6-1 with TRBJ1-1, with D possibly being TRBD1 (5 bases). The ends were cut back, 6 bases at V and 0 bases at J, with 11 bases in the middle. CDR1 is MNHNS and CDR2 is SASEGT in the germline V gene. This CDR3 has 14 amino acids. The CDR3 reads CASSRRGMNTEAFF. The CDR3 DNA follows: TGTGCCAGCAGCCGACGGGGCATGAACACTGAAGCTTTCTTT.

This clonotype was seen repeatedly, ten times or more. This chain uses TRBV5-1 with TRBJ1-6; D unclear. Germline CDR1 and CDR2: SGHRS and YFSETQ. V lost 4 bases to trimming and J lost 7 bases, with 21 bases between them. CDR3 length equals 17 residues. Written as DNA, the CDR3 is TGCGCCAGCAGCCCGGGTGCGTGGCAGGAAGGAAATTCACCCCTCCACTTT. Its protein is CASSPGAWQEGNSPLHF.

The chain couples TRBV7-2 to TRBJ1-2; 8 bases line up with TRBD1. CDR1 and CDR2 from the germline V gene are SGHTA and FQGNSA. CDR3 length: 14 amino acids. The ends lost 2 bases at V and 5 bases at J; junction bases unmatched: 4. CDR3 sequence reads: CASSLQGAHYGYTF. CDR3 coding DNA: TGTGCCAGCAGCTTACAGGGGGCCCATTATGGCTACACCTTC.

At least ten counts were recorded for this clonotype. V and J are TRBV29-1 and TRBJ1-2; 7 bases are shared with TRBD1. With 7 bases clipped from V and 6 bases from J, the junction kept 5 bases outside the gene matches. CDR3 length equals 11 residues. Germline V gene data show CDR1 as SQVTM and CDR2 as ANQGSEA. CDR3 amino acids: CSAGDRDGYTF. The CDR3 DNA reads as TGCAGCGCCGGTGACAGGGATGGCTACACCTTC. The variable domain in full, completed from reference TRBV29-1 and TRBJ1-2, reads SAVISQKPSRDICQRGTSLTIQCQVDSQVTMMFWYRQQPGQSLTLIATANQGSEATYESGFVIDKFPISRPNLTFSTLTVSNMSPEDSSIYLCSAGDRDGYTFGSGTRLTVV.

This chain links TRBV3-1 with TRBJ2-3; D possibly corresponds to TRBD2 (5 bases). The CDR3 consists of 13 residues. In germline, CDR1 is LGHDT, CDR2 YNNKEL (reference sequence). Trimming cost V 0 bases and J 10 bases, with 11 bases left between them. In DNA form, the CDR3 reads TGTGCCAGCAGCCAAGATCTACTAGGTTCGCAGTATTTT. It translates to CASSQDLLGSQYF.

This clonotype was seen many times. J is TRBJ1-3 and V is TRBV28; D perhaps matches TRBD1 (6 bases). This CDR3 has 14 amino acids. Trimming left V 4 bases short and J 6 bases short, with 13 bases between. Germline CDR1 and CDR2: MDHEN and SYDVKM. The CDR3 nucleotides are TGTGCCAGCAGTTCTACAGGGCGCGAAAACACCATATATTTT. Its translation: CASSSTGRENTIYF.

This chain joins TRBV7-6 and TRBJ2-4; D uncertain. The V end lost 6 bases, the J end lost 9 bases, and 15 bases lay between the germline ends. Germline V gives CDR1 SGHVS, CDR2 FNYEAQ. The CDR3 sequence is 13 residues long. The CDR3 is CASSTASGGIQYF. CDR3 DNA: TGTGCCAGCAGTACCGCGAGTGGTGGCATTCAGTACTTC.

Only a few counts were recorded for this clonotype. The chain couples TRBV5-1 to TRBJ1-1, with 8 bases aligning to TRBD1. CDR1 and CDR2 from the germline V gene are SGHRS and YFSETQ. The junction had 8 bases not matched to a gene; V was cut back by 3 bases and J by 4 bases. The CDR3 is 15 residues long. DNA for the CDR3: TGCGCCAGCAGCTGGACCGACAGGGGCACCACTGAAGCTTTCTTT. It yields the protein CASSWTDRGTTEAFF.

This sequence joins TRBV7-3 and TRBJ2-3; D is ambiguous. This CDR3 has 15 residues. The V end was cut by 1 base, the J end by 1 base, with 9 bases between. The germline gives CDR1 SGHTA, CDR2 FQGTGA. The CDR3 coding sequence is TGTGCCAGCAGCTTAATGGCCCTTCGCACAGATACGCAGTATTTT. It encodes CASSLMALRTDTQYF.

The chain uses TRBV5-1 and TRBJ1-4; 7 bases align to TRBD1. V dropped 4 bases and J dropped 8; count of bases not matched to a gene: 8. Germline V gene sequence: CDR1 SGHRS, CDR2 YFSETQ. The CDR3 is 14 amino acids. The CDR3 sequence is CASSLSTGREKLFF. CDR3 bases: TGCGCCAGCAGCCTGTCGACAGGGAGGGAAAAACTGTTTTTT.

This clonotype has a handful of counts. The gene calls are TRBV7-9 and TRBJ1-2, with a tentative D call TRBD1 (5 bases). The ends were cut back, 5 bases at V and 4 bases at J, with 11 bases in the middle. CDR1 SEHNR and CDR2 FQNEAQ come from the germline V gene (reference sequence). This CDR3 comprises 13 residues. CDR3 in amino acids: CASSRQGAYGYTF. CDR3 DNA: TGTGCCAGCAGCCGCCAGGGAGCCTATGGCTACACCTTC.